This T cell receptor (beta chain) was profiled in a study of CD8 T cells in ankylosing spondylitis. Using its own MiXCR run on the 5' RACE reads, TCRdb lists one record per CDR3 protein. In the table there are 130,000 or so distinct CDR3 sequences, roughly 18% of which are singletons. As concerns this clonotype: As yet, its antigen is unknown.

Overall study results and limits: A TCR beta motif of fewer than ten highly homologous variants seemed to mark ankylosing spondylitis blood.

Trimming removed 5 bases from V and 10 bases from J, with 18 bases in between. Germline CDR1 and CDR2: MNHEY and SVGAGI. The CDR3 runs 14 residues. The chain recombines TRBV6-5 with TRBJ2-4, with a possible D match to TRBD1 (6 bases). The sequenced sample was blood, either unsorted or a sorted T cell fraction (not recorded which). This TCR was sampled from a male donor with ankylosing spondylitis. CDR3 DNA: TGTGCCAGCAGTACCGAGTCCAGGGGCCCAATTCAGTACTTC. This codes for CASSTESRGPIQYF.